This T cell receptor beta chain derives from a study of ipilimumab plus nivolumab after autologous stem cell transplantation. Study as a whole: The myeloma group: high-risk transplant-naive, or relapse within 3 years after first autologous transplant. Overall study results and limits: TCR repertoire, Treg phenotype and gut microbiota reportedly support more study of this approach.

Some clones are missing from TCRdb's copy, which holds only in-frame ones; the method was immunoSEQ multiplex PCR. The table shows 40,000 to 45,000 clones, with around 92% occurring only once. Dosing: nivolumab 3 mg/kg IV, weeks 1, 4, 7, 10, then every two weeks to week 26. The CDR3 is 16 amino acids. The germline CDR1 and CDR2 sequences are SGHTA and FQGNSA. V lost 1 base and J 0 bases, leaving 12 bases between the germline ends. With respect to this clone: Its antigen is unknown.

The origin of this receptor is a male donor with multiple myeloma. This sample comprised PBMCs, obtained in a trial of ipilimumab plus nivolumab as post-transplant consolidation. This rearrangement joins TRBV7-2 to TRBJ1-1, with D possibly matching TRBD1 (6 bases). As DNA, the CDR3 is TGTGCCAGCAGCTTAGGGGGACAACTCATGAACACTGAAGCTTTCTTT. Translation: CASSLGGQLMNTEAFF.